The T cell receptor (beta chain) under discussion was sequenced for a study of T cells in Graves' hyperthyroidism and ophthalmopathy. This clonotype has a count of ten or more. From germline, CDR1 is SNHLY and CDR2 FYNNEI. The V gene lost 7 bases and the J gene lost 8 bases, with 12 bases spanning the gap. The CDR3 consists of 12 residues. From RNA transcripts, TCR beta CDR3 regions were amplified. HTBI primers were employed in a first-round RT-PCR of the TCR CDR3. From the multiplex PCR reads, TCRdb called clonotypes with MiXCR, one entry per CDR3 protein. Of 750,000 to 950,000 distinct CDR3 sequences detected, 35% to 45% appear once; the ten largest clones hold roughly 8.3%. The hyperthyroidism patients had all been newly diagnosed, and their disease duration was under 2 months. Their ages ranged from 18 to 65 years.

Sequencing used blood. This TCR was recovered from a young man with Graves' hyperthyroidism. The chain uses TRBV2 and TRBJ1-3; D is perhaps TRBD1 (5 bases). The CDR3 region has the DNA TGTGCCAGCATCCGCCAGGGCCACACCATATATTTT. Its protein product is CASIRQGHTIYF.